This record covers a single T cell receptor beta chain. The record originates from a study of blood T cell repertoires in COVID-19. About the study: Acute and convalescent COVID-19 samples came from the United States, Italy and Spain.

Self-reported history from a screening survey and questionnaire set each donor's cohort. In the authors' methods: Using reference gene primer amplification, nucleated cell counts were estimated. TCRdb's table, derived via immunoSEQ multiplex PCR, lists solely in-frame clones and lacks some. From that table come the V and J calls and clone size; the DNA was used to work out D and trimming. The data show 290,000 or so clones, 86% seen once. Germline CDR1 is LGHNA and CDR2 is YNFKEQ. V was clipped by 0 bases and J by 7 bases; unmatched bases: 6. The CDR3 consists of 16 residues. The chain recombines TRBV4-2 with TRBJ2-1, with 10 bases identical to TRBD2. Sequenced material: PBMCs or T cells enriched from blood (not recorded which). The clonotype originates from a woman aged 18 to 35 who had recovered from COVID-19. The CDR3 reads CASSQEEGLASNEQFF. CDR3 coding DNA: TGTGCCAGCAGCCAAGAGGAGGGACTAGCGAGTAATGAGCAGTTCTTC.